This T cell receptor (beta chain) was identified in a study of T cells in localized non-small cell lung cancer. General study findings and limits: A raised T cell density in blood coincided with lengthier overall survival. Sequencing involved a lone tumor region, leaving heterogeneity possible.

This clone was detected only a few times. Antigen: not known. Generated by immunoSEQ multiplex PCR, the TCRdb table keeps only in-frame clones and is missing some. The sample carries approximately 2,000 clones, roughly 25% recorded once. CDR1 is MDHEN and CDR2 is SYDVKM in the germline V gene. V lost 6 bases to trimming and J lost 3 bases, with 24 bases between them. This CDR3 region has 17 residues. The gene calls are TRBV28 and TRBJ2-7, with D uncertain. This specimen was lung tumor tissue, taken before any cancer treatment. This sequence originates from a woman aged 40-69 years with stage III lung adenocarcinoma. This CDR3 is CASRPGGSSGEFYEQYF. The CDR3, as DNA: TGTGCCAGCAGACCCGGCGGCAGTTCGGGTGAGTTCTACGAGCAGTACTTC.